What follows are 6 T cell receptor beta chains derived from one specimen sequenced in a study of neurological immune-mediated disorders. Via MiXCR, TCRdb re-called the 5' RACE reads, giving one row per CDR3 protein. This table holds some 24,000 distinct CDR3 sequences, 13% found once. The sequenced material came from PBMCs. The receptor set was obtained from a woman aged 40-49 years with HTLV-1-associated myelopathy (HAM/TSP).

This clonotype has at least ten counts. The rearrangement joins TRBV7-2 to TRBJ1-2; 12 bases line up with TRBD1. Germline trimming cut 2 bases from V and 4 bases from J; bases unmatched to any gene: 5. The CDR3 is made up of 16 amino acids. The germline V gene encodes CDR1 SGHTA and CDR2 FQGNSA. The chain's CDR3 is CASSLSGTGGFYGYTF. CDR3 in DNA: TGTGCCAGCAGCTTAAGTGGGACAGGGGGCTTCTATGGCTACACCTTC.

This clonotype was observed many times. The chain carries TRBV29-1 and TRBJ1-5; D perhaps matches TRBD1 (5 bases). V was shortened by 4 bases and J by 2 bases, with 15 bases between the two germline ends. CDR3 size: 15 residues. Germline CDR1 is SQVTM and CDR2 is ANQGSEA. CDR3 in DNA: TGCAGCGTTGGGGACGGGATACTCGGCAATCAGCCCCAGCATTTT. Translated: CSVGDGILGNQPQHF.

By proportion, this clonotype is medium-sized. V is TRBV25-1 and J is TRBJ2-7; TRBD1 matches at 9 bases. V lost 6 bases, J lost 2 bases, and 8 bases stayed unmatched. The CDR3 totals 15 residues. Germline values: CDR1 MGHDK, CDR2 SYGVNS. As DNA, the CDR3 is TGTGCCAGCAGCGACTCCGGGACAGGGCCCTACGAGCAGTACTTC. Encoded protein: CASSDSGTGPYEQYF.

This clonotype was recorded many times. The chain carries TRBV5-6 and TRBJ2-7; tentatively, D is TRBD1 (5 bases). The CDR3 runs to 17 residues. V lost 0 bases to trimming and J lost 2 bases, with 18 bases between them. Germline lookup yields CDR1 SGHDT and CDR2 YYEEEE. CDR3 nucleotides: TGTGCCAGCAGCTTGGCCGCTTATAAGGGGAAAACCTACGAGCAGTACTTC. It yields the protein CASSLAAYKGKTYEQYF.

The CDR3 coding sequence is TGTGCCAGCAGTTCAGGGAATTCACCCCTCCACTTT. It yields the protein CASSSGNSPLHF. The chain joins TRBV28 to TRBJ1-6, with D possibly being TRBD1 (5 bases). The germline V gene encodes CDR1 MDHEN and CDR2 SYDVKM. There are 12 residues in the CDR3. Trimming stripped 4 bases from V and 7 bases from J, with 5 bases between.

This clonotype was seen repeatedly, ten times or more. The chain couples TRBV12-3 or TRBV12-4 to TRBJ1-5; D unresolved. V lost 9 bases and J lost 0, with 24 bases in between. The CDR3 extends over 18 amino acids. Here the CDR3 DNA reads TGTGCCAGAGTGGCGGAGAAACATCACCAATATAGCAATCAGCCCCAGCATTTT. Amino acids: CARVAEKHHQYSNQPQHF.